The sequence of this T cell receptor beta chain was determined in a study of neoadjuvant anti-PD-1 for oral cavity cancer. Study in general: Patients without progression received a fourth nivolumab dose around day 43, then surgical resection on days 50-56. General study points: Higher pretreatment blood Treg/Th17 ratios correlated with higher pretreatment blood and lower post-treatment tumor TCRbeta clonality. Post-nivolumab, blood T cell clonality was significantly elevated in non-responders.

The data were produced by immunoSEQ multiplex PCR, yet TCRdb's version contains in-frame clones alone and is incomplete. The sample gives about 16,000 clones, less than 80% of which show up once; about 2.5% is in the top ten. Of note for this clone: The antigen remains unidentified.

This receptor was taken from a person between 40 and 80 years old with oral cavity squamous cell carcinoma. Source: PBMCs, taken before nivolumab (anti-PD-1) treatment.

Here the CDR3 reads CASSLVGAVQETQYF. The CDR3 DNA sequence: TGTGCCAGCAGCTTAGTTGGGGCAGTACAAGAGACCCAGTACTTC. The gene calls are TRBV7-8 and TRBJ2-5; perhaps TRBD1 as D (5 bases). This CDR3 is built from 15 residues. V was pared by 1 base and J by 2 bases, with 11 bases between. Germline V lookup: CDR1 SGHVS, CDR2 FQNEAQ.